One sample yielded the 27 T cell receptor beta chains listed below, sequenced in a study of blood T cells in healthy people across ages. The second PCR ran roughly 7 to 11 cycles with a sample-barcoded 5' primer and J-beta primers. TCRdb recomputed calls from the 5' RACE reads with MiXCR, one row per CDR3 protein. This repertoire shows approximately 900,000 distinct CDR3 sequences, almost 30% found once; its top ten account for roughly a tenth. This same sample was also taken into another study, of T cells of mothers and their children.

The sequenced material came from blood. Source of these receptors: a woman aged 35 to 49 in good health.

This rearrangement joins TRBV28 to TRBJ2-5; TRBD2 matches at 12 bases. V shed 3 bases and J 13 bases; nucleotides not matched to a gene: 15. The CDR3 covers 16 residues. Germline lookup yields CDR1 MDHEN and CDR2 SYDVKM. CDR3: CASSFLLAGGGYERYF. DNA for the CDR3: TGTGCCAGCAGTTTCTTACTAGCGGGGGGAGGGTACGAGCGGTACTTC.

V is TRBV20-1 and J is TRBJ1-2; 7 nucleotides line up with TRBD1. The CDR3 consists of 17 residues. J lost 0 bases, V lost 0 bases, and 10 bases had no gene match. From germline, CDR1 is DFQATT and CDR2 SNEGSKA (reference sequence). In DNA, the CDR3 is TGCAGTGCTAGAGATCGGGGACAGACCATTACTAACTATGGCTACACCTTC. It encodes CSARDRGQTITNYGYTF.

This rearrangement joins TRBV2 to TRBJ1-5, with D unclear. Germline values: CDR1 SNHLY, CDR2 FYNNEI. The CDR3 is 14 amino acids. Between the trimmed V and J ends, which lost 7 bases and 3 bases, there was a span of 13 bases. The CDR3 DNA reads as TGTGCCAGCACATCGGGCGGGGTCAATCAGCCCCAGCATTTT. Its protein product is CASTSGGVNQPQHF.

The CDR3 protein is CASNRDRGSYEQYF. Here the CDR3 DNA reads TGTGCCAGCAACCGTGACAGGGGATCCTACGAGCAGTACTTC. J is TRBJ2-7 and V is TRBV6-2 or TRBV6-3; TRBD1 matches 8 bases. This CDR3 has 14 amino acids. J lost 1 base, V lost 7 bases, and 6 bases had no gene match. CDR1 MNHEY and CDR2 SVGEGT come from the germline V gene.

This chain uses TRBV29-1 with TRBJ1-2, with D perhaps matching TRBD1 (5 bases). CDR3 size: 13 residues. Between the trimmed V and J ends, which lost 4 bases and 8 bases, there was a span of 17 bases. The germline gives CDR1 SQVTM, CDR2 ANQGSEA. CDR3 loop: CSVVEQAGMGYTF. In DNA form, the CDR3 reads TGCAGCGTTGTTGAACAGGCCGGTATGGGCTACACCTTC.

This clonotype came up a few times. The V and J genes are TRBV7-2 and TRBJ1-6, with 7 nucleotides matching TRBD1. The junction had 3 bases not matched to a gene; V was cut back by 1 base and J by 9 bases. The CDR3 totals 14 residues. The germline CDR1 and CDR2 sequences are SGHTA and FQGNSA. CDR3 sequence: CASSLVGGASPLHF. The CDR3 DNA follows: TGTGCCAGCAGCTTAGTAGGGGGCGCTTCACCCCTCCACTTT.

In the case of this clonotype: Mismatch with germline at one junction end may stem from a read error. The rearrangement joins TRBV24-1 to TRBJ2-1, with 7 positions matching TRBD1. The CDR3 is made up of 16 amino acids. CDR1 is KGHDR, CDR2 SFDVKD, per germline. The CDR3 region has the DNA TGTGTCACCAGTGATTACAGGGGAATCTCCTACAATGAGCAGTTCTTC. This sequence encodes CVTSDYRGISYNEQFF.

The gene calls are TRBV7-3 and TRBJ1-4, with D maybe TRBD1 (6 bases). This CDR3 spans 15 amino acids. CDR1 is SGHTA, CDR2 FQGTGA, per germline. V was cut by 2 bases and J by 8 bases, with 15 bases left in between. The chain's CDR3 is CASSLWGGAGEKLFF. CDR3 in DNA: TGTGCCAGCAGCTTATGGGGGGGCGCGGGGGAAAAACTGTTTTTT.

In its sample, this clonotype was seen a few times. This rearrangement joins TRBV7-9 to TRBJ2-3; the match to TRBD2 covers 9 bases. The CDR3 is 16 residues long. The V segment lost 6 bases and the J segment 2 bases; nucleotides outside the gene matches: 9. Germline V gene lookup returns CDR1 SEHNR and CDR2 FQNEAQ (reference sequence). The CDR3: CASRRSGGLYTDTQYF. DNA of the CDR3: TGTGCCAGCAGACGTAGCGGGGGCCTCTACACAGATACGCAGTATTTT.

This clonotype came up many times. V gene TRBV28 combines with J gene TRBJ2-7, with TRBD1 as a possible D gene (6 bases). Trimming removed 7 bases from V and 2 bases from J, with 12 bases in between. This CDR3 is built from 13 residues. Germline V gives CDR1 MDHEN, CDR2 SYDVKM. The CDR3 protein is CASTGTPAYEQYF. The CDR3 region has the DNA TGTGCCAGCACCGGGACACCTGCCTACGAGCAGTACTTC.

This chain connects TRBV3-1 to TRBJ2-1; 8 nucleotides line up with TRBD1. The CDR3 covers 16 residues. Trimming at V came to 3 bases and at J to 4 bases, leaving 8 bases not matched to a gene. The germline V gene encodes CDR1 LGHDT and CDR2 YNNKEL (reference sequence). The CDR3 protein is CASSHGGQGAYNEQFF. CDR3 coding DNA: TGTGCCAGCAGCCACGGAGGACAGGGAGCGTACAATGAGCAGTTCTTC.

The chain uses TRBV2 and TRBJ2-7; TRBD2 matches 8 bases. After removal of 3 bases from V and 3 bases from J, the junction contained 7 bases not matched to a gene. The CDR3 has 15 amino acids. Germline V gene sequence: CDR1 SNHLY, CDR2 FYNNEI. CDR3 protein: CASSDSAGGRYEQYF. In nucleotides, the CDR3 is TGTGCCAGCAGTGACTCTGCGGGGGGTCGCTACGAGCAGTACTTC.

This clonotype was seen repeatedly, ten times or more. The V and J genes are TRBV29-1 and TRBJ1-2; the D gene is possibly TRBD1 (5 bases). The CDR3 is 13 amino acids. Trimming took 3 bases from V and 4 from J, leaving 12 bases between them. The germline gives CDR1 SQVTM, CDR2 ANQGSEA. This CDR3 is CSVDGGLSYGYTF. The CDR3 DNA sequence: TGCAGCGTTGATGGGGGTTTGAGCTATGGCTACACCTTC.

This clonotype has only one observation. A much larger clone differs by one base, so this may be a read error. This rearrangement joins TRBV6-4 to TRBJ2-2; D may be TRBD1 or TRBD2 (5 bases each). The CDR3 runs to 13 residues. In germline, CDR1 is MRHNA, CDR2 SNTAGT. V lost 7 bases and J 2 bases, leaving 8 bases between the germline ends. The CDR3 sequence: CASIRDNTGELFF. In nucleotides, the CDR3 is TGTGCCAGCATCCGGGACAACACCGGGGAGCTGTTTTTT.

This clonotype came up a few times. V is TRBV15 and J is TRBJ2-7, with 9 bases matching TRBD1. CDR3 length equals 17 residues. After removal of 0 bases from V and 2 bases from J, the junction contained 8 bases not matched to a gene. Germline V gene lookup returns CDR1 LNHNV and CDR2 YYDKDF (reference sequence). CDR3 DNA sequence: TGTGCCACCAGCAGAGAGTCCCTACAGGGGGCAGCCTACGAGCAGTACTTC. Protein product: CATSRESLQGAAYEQYF.

This clonotype appeared many times. The CDR3 loop is CASSSGPHEGYEQYF. The CDR3 coding sequence is TGTGCCAGCAGCTCCGGGCCTCACGAAGGGTACGAGCAGTACTTC. The chain links TRBV7-9 to TRBJ2-7; no reliable D call. Trimming cost V 4 bases and J 4 bases, with 17 bases left between them. This CDR3 spans 15 amino acids. Germline assignment: CDR1 SEHNR and CDR2 FQNEAQ (reference sequence).

A word on this clonotype: A junction end diverges from the germline sequence, so it may reflect a read error. The genes are TRBV5-1 and TRBJ1-1; no definite D call. Per the germline V gene, CDR1 is SGHRS and CDR2 is YFSETQ. The CDR3 extends over 13 amino acids. The CDR3 nucleotides read TGTGCCAGCAGTTGGCAGTTAAACACTGAAGCTTTCTTT. Its translation is CASSWQLNTEAFF.

This clonotype was counted a few times. The genes are TRBV20-1 and TRBJ2-5; D remains unclear. CDR1 DFQATT and CDR2 SNEGSKA come from the germline V gene (reference sequence). V was pared by 1 base and J by 4 bases, with 4 bases between. CDR3 length: 11 residues. CDR3 residues: CSARVPETQYF. The DNA of the CDR3 is TGCAGTGCTAGAGTCCCAGAGACCCAGTACTTC.

In the case of this clonotype: A clone one base away is much larger, so this may be a read error. The chain employs TRBV9 and TRBJ1-5, with unresolved D. Germline CDR1 and CDR2: SGDLS and YYNGEE. CDR3 size: 13 residues. The germline V and J ends were trimmed by 0 bases and 6 bases, with 7 bases remaining between them. CDR3 in DNA: TGTGCCAGCAGCGTAGAGGGTATTCAGCCCCAGCATTTT. Its translation is CASSVEGIQPQHF.

This sequence joins TRBV6-6 and TRBJ2-5, with D tentatively TRBD1 (6 bases). Germline V lookup: CDR1 MNHNY, CDR2 SVGAGI (reference sequence). Trimming removed 1 base from V and 5 bases from J, with 14 bases in between. The CDR3 runs 15 residues. CDR3 sequence (DNA): TGTGCCAGCAGTTACTTAACAGGGCTCGTTGAGACCCAGTACTTC. This sequence encodes CASSYLTGLVETQYF.

The gene calls are TRBV11-1 and TRBJ2-7, with D possibly being TRBD2 (5 bases). The V gene's germline CDR1 is SGHAT and CDR2 FQDESV (reference sequence). V lost 0 bases, J lost 11 bases, and 8 bases lay in between. The CDR3 has 11 residues. CDR3 coding DNA: TGTGCCAGCAGCTTAGCGAGGGTCAAGTACTTC. Protein product: CASSLARVKYF.

This chain uses TRBV5-1 with TRBJ1-1, with TRBD1 identical over 7 bases. Trimming cost V 3 bases and J 1 base; bases outside gene matches: 9. The CDR3 loop spans 16 amino acids. Germline V gene sequence: CDR1 SGHRS, CDR2 YFSETQ. The CDR3 nucleotides read TGCGCCAGCAGCTCCGGACAGGCTTATAGGAACACTGAAGCTTTCTTT. Amino acid sequence: CASSSGQAYRNTEAFF.

This rearrangement joins TRBV11-2 to TRBJ1-6; TRBD1 aligns across 7 bases. The CDR3 sequence is 19 residues long. Trimming cost V 4 bases and J 0 bases; bases outside gene matches: 12. Germline V CDR1 and CDR2: SGHAT, FQNNGV. CDR3 bases: TGTGCCAGCAGCTCGCCGGGACAGAGGGGCCTCTCCTATAATTCACCCCTCCACTTT. Translated: CASSSPGQRGLSYNSPLHF.

Remarks on this clonotype: A single base separates this from a much larger clone, so it may be a read error. The chain recombines TRBV5-1 with TRBJ2-6; D might be TRBD1 (6 bases). CDR3 length: 17 amino acids. Germline V lookup: CDR1 SGHRS, CDR2 YFSETQ. CDR3: CASSLFRGDAGANALTF. DNA of the CDR3: TGCGCCAGCAGCTTGTTCAGGGGAGACGCTGGGGCCAACGCCCTGACTTTC.

In its sample, this clonotype was seen a few times. The chain carries TRBV2 and TRBJ2-1; TRBD2 is a possible D gene (5 bases). Looked up from germline, CDR1 is SNHLY and CDR2 is FYNNEI. CDR3 length equals 15 residues. V was pared by 8 bases and J by 7 bases, with 21 bases between. The CDR3 sequence: CASHPGGVRLNEQFF. In DNA form, the CDR3 reads TGTGCCAGCCACCCCGGAGGTGTCCGTTTGAATGAGCAGTTCTTC.

This clonotype has a count of ten or more. The chain combines TRBV27 with TRBJ2-1; 8 bases match TRBD1. The CDR3 sequence is 15 residues long. Germline trimming cut 3 bases from V and 9 bases from J; bases unmatched to any gene: 10. Germline loops: CDR1 MNHEY, CDR2 SMNVEV (reference sequence). CDR3 bases: TGTGCCAGCAGTTTGGGGACAGGCTACTACGGTGAGCAGTTCTTC. Its protein product is CASSLGTGYYGEQFF.

This clonotype has a count of ten or more. The gene calls are TRBV7-2 and TRBJ2-3; 7 nucleotides line up with TRBD2. Losses at the gene ends were 5 bases for V and 0 bases for J; bases not matched to a gene: 8. The CDR3 totals 16 residues. Germline values: CDR1 SGHTA, CDR2 FQGNSA. This CDR3 reads CASSNSGLPSTDTQYF. In nucleotides, the CDR3 is TGTGCCAGCAGCAACTCGGGACTACCGAGCACAGATACGCAGTATTTT.